This T cell receptor beta chain was obtained from a study of cytomegalovirus exposure and HLA in healthy donors. General observations from the study: There were a few CMV-associated chains whose specificity for CMV antigens was confirmed in vitro. Associated with cytomegalovirus, according to the listing, were about 160 TCR beta chains. It was reportedly the case that the classifier diagnosed cytomegalovirus status with high specificity and sensitivity.

With V trimmed by 7 bases and J by 0 bases, 14 bases remained unmatched. Germline V gene lookup returns CDR1 SGHRS and CDR2 YFSETQ. The CDR3 spans 17 residues. 13 Jbeta primers and 60 Vbeta primers were used for the PCR. The assay was immunoSEQ multiplex PCR, and TCRdb's table has in-frame clones only and misses some. Of around 250,000 clones listed, roughly four fifths were seen once; the top ten hold around 8.3%. Remarks on this clone: The antigen remains undetermined.

Material for sequencing was PBMCs. The source is a woman aged 55 to 70 in good health and CMV-seropositive. The genes are TRBV5-1 and TRBJ2-3, with 7 positions matching TRBD2. CDR3 region: CASQTDHNSGSTDTQYF. Here the CDR3 DNA reads TGCGCCAGCCAGACAGACCACAATAGCGGGAGCACAGATACGCAGTATTTT.